The 5 T cell receptor beta chains reported below all come from one sample, sequenced in a study of identical twins. TCRdb itself ran the 5' RACE reads through MiXCR, one entry per CDR3 protein. The sample includes around 480,000 distinct CDR3 sequences, 14% of them seen just once. This sample was shared with a second study, whose subject was yellow fever vaccine responses in identical twins.

What was sequenced was CD4+ T cells sorted from blood. The receptors derive from a woman under 30 in good health.

The rearrangement links TRBV12-3 or TRBV12-4 to TRBJ2-2; 9 bases line up with TRBD2. V shed 3 bases and J 3 bases; nucleotides not matched to a gene: 8. The CDR3 loop spans 17 amino acids. The CDR3 DNA sequence: TGTGCCAGCAGTTTTTGGGGCGGGGGGGCATACACCGGGGAGCTGTTTTTT. Protein product: CASSFWGGGAYTGELFF.

V gene TRBV7-2 combines with J gene TRBJ2-7, with a tentative D call TRBD2 (7 bases). The CDR3 totals 14 residues. Germline V CDR1 and CDR2: SGHTA, FQGNSA. Trimming removed 6 bases at V and 0 bases at J, with 12 bases between. In DNA form, the CDR3 reads TGTGCCAGCAGACTAGGGGGGGACTCCTACGAGCAGTACTTC. Encoded protein: CASRLGGDSYEQYF.

The chain uses TRBV24-1 and TRBJ2-7; 10 nucleotides match TRBD1. CDR1 and CDR2 from the germline V gene are KGHDR and SFDVKD. The ends lost 5 bases at V and 5 bases at J; junction bases unmatched: 8. CDR3 length: 15 amino acids. For the CDR3, the DNA is TGTGCCACCAGTGCCTCGGGACAGGGGCCCCACGAGCAGTACTTC. Translating gives CATSASGQGPHEQYF.

The table lists this clonotype with a few counts. Relative to the germline gene, one junction end is altered; a read error may explain this. The chain recombines TRBV5-8 with TRBJ2-5; no clear D. This CDR3 comprises 11 residues. Looked up from germline, CDR1 is SGHTS and CDR2 is YDEGEE. The CDR3 region is CANSLAETQYF. CDR3 bases: TGTGCCAACAGCTTGGCAGAGACCCAGTACTTC.

The CDR3 DNA is TGCAGTGCAGAACAGGGGACCAAAAACATTCAGTACTTC. Protein: CSAEQGTKNIQYF. This chain connects TRBV20-1 to TRBJ2-4; 7 bases align to TRBD1. The V segment lost 6 bases and the J segment 2 bases; nucleotides outside the gene matches: 4. CDR1 DFQATT and CDR2 SNEGSKA come from the germline V gene (reference sequence). The CDR3 has 13 residues.